The present TCR beta chain was sequenced within a study of T cells in localized non-small cell lung cancer. Study findings and constraints: Among blood samples, higher T cell density accompanied longer overall survival.

The repertoire was sequenced with immunoSEQ multiplex PCR; TCRdb's copy has only in-frame clones and lacks some. Here the sample spans around 140,000 clones, about 89% being singletons. CDR1 is MNHEY and CDR2 is SMNVEV in the germline V gene (reference sequence). Unmatched junction bases numbered 2, after V lost 6 bases and J lost 3 bases. The CDR3 totals 12 residues. About this clone: Its antigen is not known.

The receptor was isolated from a female donor over 55 with stage I lung adenocarcinoma. The chain is built from TRBV27 and TRBJ2-7; 7 bases match TRBD1. The material sequenced was peripheral blood, taken before any cancer treatment. The CDR3 loop is CASRSGGYEQYF. Here the CDR3 DNA reads TGTGCCAGCAGATCAGGGGGCTACGAGCAGTACTTC.